These 13 T cell receptor beta chains came from one sample sequenced in a study of T cells after somatic rescue of genetic block. Profiled with immunoSEQ multiplex PCR; TCRdb holds only in-frame clones, not every one. Found here are more than 13,000 clones, 55% to 75% of them singletons; the top ten hold around 26%. Sequenced sample: peripheral blood mononuclear cells (PBMCs). The origin of the receptors is a man aged 18-30 years.

The V gene is TRBV6-6, the J gene TRBJ1-2; 7 positions agree with TRBD1. Germline V gene data show CDR1 as MNHNY and CDR2 as SVGAGI (reference sequence). The junction had 6 bases not matched to a gene; V was cut back by 0 bases and J by 5 bases. The CDR3 is 15 amino acids. CDR3 residues: CASSYSDRARYGYTF. CDR3 nucleotide sequence: TGTGCCAGCAGTTACTCCGACAGGGCAAGATATGGCTACACCTTC.

This chain uses TRBV28 with TRBJ1-2; D gene unclear. Per germline, CDR1 MDHEN and CDR2 SYDVKM. Trimming stripped 4 bases from V and 8 bases from J, with 11 bases between. The CDR3 covers 12 residues. The CDR3 nucleotides are TGTGCCAGCAGTTCGACGGTGGGCGGCTACACCTTC. It specifies CASSSTVGGYTF.

This chain uses TRBV7-8 with TRBJ2-5, with TRBD2 identical over 8 bases. V dropped 5 bases and J dropped 2; count of bases not matched to a gene: 10. This CDR3 has 16 residues. The germline V gene has CDR1 SGHVS and CDR2 FQNEAQ. The CDR3 region has the DNA TGTGCCAGCAGCCCGGGTGCGGGGGGCCATCAAGAGACCCAGTACTTC. It encodes CASSPGAGGHQETQYF.

Within the sample, this clone is medium-sized (0.01 to 0.1%). V and J are TRBV28 and TRBJ2-1, with D possibly matching TRBD2 (5 bases). CDR3 length: 13 residues. V lost 5 bases, J lost 6 bases, and 11 bases lay in between. Germline V gene data show CDR1 as MDHEN and CDR2 as SYDVKM. CDR3 residues: CASSLRTLNEQFF. The CDR3 DNA sequence: TGTGCCAGCAGTCTTCGGACTCTCAATGAGCAGTTCTTC.

This chain uses TRBV4-1 with TRBJ1-1; D call uncertain. Germline V CDR1 and CDR2: MGHRA, YSYEKL. The CDR3 sequence is 15 residues long. Trimming removed 1 base at V and 1 base at J, with 10 bases between. CDR3 in amino acids: CASSQGRGPNTEAFF. The CDR3, as DNA: TGCGCCAGCAGCCAAGGACGAGGCCCGAACACTGAAGCTTTCTTT.

This clone appeared once. This chain joins TRBV6-5 and TRBJ2-7; no definite D call. V gave up 6 bases and J gave up 3 bases, with 9 bases separating them. There are 12 residues in the CDR3. Germline assignment: CDR1 MNHEY and CDR2 SVGAGI. The CDR3 region has the DNA TGTGCCAGCAGCCCGACTCACTACGAGCAGTACTTC. Translation: CASSPTHYEQYF.

This clone is a singleton in its sample. J is TRBJ2-1 and V is TRBV28; D perhaps matches TRBD2 (6 bases). This CDR3 comprises 15 residues. CDR1 is MDHEN, CDR2 SYDVKM, per germline. Trimming left V 3 bases short and J 0 bases short, with 9 bases between. The CDR3: CASSLDYSSYNEQFF. For the CDR3, the DNA is TGTGCCAGCAGTTTGGACTACAGCTCCTACAATGAGCAGTTCTTC. Complete variable domain (other parts from reference TRBV28 and TRBJ2-1): DVKVTQSSRYLVKRTGEKVFLECVQDMDHENMFWYRQDPGLGLRLIYFSYDVKMKEKGDIPEGYSVSREKKERFSLILESASTNQTSMYLCASSLDYSSYNEQFFGPGTRLTVL.

The chain carries TRBV28 and TRBJ2-4; D remains ambiguous. The V gene lost 0 bases and the J gene lost 0 bases, with 6 bases spanning the gap. The CDR3 is 15 residues long. Germline CDR1 MDHEN, CDR2 SYDVKM. DNA of the CDR3: TGTGCCAGCAGTTTATGGGGTCTAGCCAAAAACATTCAGTACTTC. It specifies CASSLWGLAKNIQYF. Drawing the rest from reference TRBV28 and TRBJ2-4, the complete variable domain is DVKVTQSSRYLVKRTGEKVFLECVQDMDHENMFWYRQDPGLGLRLIYFSYDVKMKEKGDIPEGYSVSREKKERFSLILESASTNQTSMYLCASSLWGLAKNIQYFGAGTRLSVL.

The V and J genes are TRBV19 and TRBJ2-5, with D perhaps matching TRBD1 (6 bases). V was shortened by 5 bases and J by 1 base, with 17 bases between the two germline ends. CDR1 and CDR2 from the germline V gene are LNHDA and SQIVND (reference sequence). The CDR3 covers 16 residues. The CDR3 sequence: CASSPAKTGSQETQYF. For the CDR3, the DNA is TGTGCCAGTAGTCCGGCAAAGACAGGTTCCCAAGAGACCCAGTACTTC.

CDR3 in amino acids: CASSWDRGGDNEQFF. The CDR3, as DNA: TGTGCCAGCAGCTGGGACAGGGGGGGAGACAATGAGCAGTTCTTC. The V gene is TRBV7-3, the J gene TRBJ2-1, with 11 bases lining up with TRBD1. Germline V gene data show CDR1 as SGHTA and CDR2 as FQGTGA. The CDR3 extends over 15 amino acids. The V gene end was trimmed by 4 bases and the J gene end by 5 bases; junction bases not matched to a gene: 4.

This clone was seen just once. The chain is built from TRBV7-3 and TRBJ2-3, with D hard to call. V was clipped by 4 bases and J by 0 bases, with 5 bases between them. The CDR3 totals 13 residues. Germline CDR1 and CDR2: SGHTA and FQGTGA. CDR3 sequence reads: CASSYHSTDTQYF. The CDR3 DNA reads TGTGCCAGCAGCTATCACAGCACAGATACGCAGTATTTT. The full variable domain, rest sourced from reference TRBV7-3 and TRBJ2-3, is GAGVSQTPSNKVTEKGKYVELRCDPISGHTALYWYRQSLGQGPEFLIYFQGTGAADDSGLPNDRFFAVRPEGSVSTLKIQRTERGDSAVYLCASSYHSTDTQYFGPGTRLTVL.

This chain connects TRBV10-3 to TRBJ1-2, with 9 bases identical to TRBD1. CDR3 length: 15 amino acids. Unmatched junction bases numbered 6, after V lost 6 bases and J lost 1 base. Germline CDR1 and CDR2: ENHRY and SYGVKD. DNA of the CDR3: TGTGCCATCAGAGATCGGGACAGGGTTAACTATGGCTACACCTTC. Protein: CAIRDRDRVNYGYTF.

The chain employs TRBV15 and TRBJ1-3; possible D gene TRBD1, 5 bases. This CDR3 region has 18 residues. V was cut by 1 base and J by 0 bases, with 16 bases left in between. Looked up from germline, CDR1 is LNHNV and CDR2 is YYDKDF (reference sequence). CDR3 DNA sequence: TGTGCCACCAGCAGAGTCGCATACAGGTATCTCTCTGGAAACACCATATATTTT. Amino acids: CATSRVAYRYLSGNTIYF.